A selection of T cell receptor beta chains follows, all from one sample in a study of shared clonotypes between healthy human individuals. Method: immunoSEQ multiplex PCR; TCRdb's copy keeps in-frame clones and lacks some. This sample has 550,000 to 800,000 clones; about nine tenths occur once, and the top ten carry less than 40%. Sequencing was done on a sample of memory CD8+ T cells from PBMCs. These receptors were collected from a man younger than 35 in good health. Some clones in this sample may be carry-over from other donors' samples. CDR3s include the opening cysteine and the closing phenylalanine or tryptophan. D genes are given only for firm matches. Clone size appears in some rows only: once, few, many, or a class for an expanded clone.

CDR3: CASSEFGIADTQYF
DNA: TGTGCCAGCAGCGAGTTTGGGATTGCGGATACGCAGTATTTT
V: TRBV9
J: TRBJ2-3
size: .
D: .

CDR3: CASSQETGTAYYGYTF
DNA: TGTGCCAGCAGCCAAGAAACCGGGACAGCCTACTATGGCTACACCTTC
V: TRBV4-2
J: TRBJ1-2
size: few
D: TRBD1

CDR3: CATSSDGNYGYTF
DNA: TGTGCCACCAGCAGTGACGGAAACTATGGCTACACCTTC
V: TRBV15
J: TRBJ1-2
size: once
D: .

CDR3: CASSFDPLVGEEAGELFF
DNA: TGTGCCAGCAGCTTTGACCCCCTGGTAGGGGAAGAGGCCGGGGAGCTGTTTTTT
V: TRBV21-1
J: TRBJ2-2
size: .
D: .

CDR3: CASSQTGYSNQPQHF
DNA: TGTGCCAGCAGCCAGACGGGCTATAGCAATCAGCCCCAGCATTTT
V: TRBV7-9
J: TRBJ1-5
size: .
D: .

CDR3: CASNLTGGNPEAFF
DNA: TGTGCCAGCAACCTAACGGGAGGGAACCCTGAAGCTTTCTTT
V: TRBV7-9
J: TRBJ1-1
size: .
D: .

CDR3: CASSLVGTSYEQYF
DNA: TGTGCCAGCAGCTTAGTCGGGACTTCCTACGAGCAGTACTTC
V: TRBV7-9
J: TRBJ2-7
size: once
D: .

CDR3: CASSPTEGMGTGYTF
DNA: TGTGCCAGCAGCCCGACAGAGGGAATGGGGACTGGCTACACCTTC
V: TRBV7-9
J: TRBJ1-2
size: few
D: .

CDR3: CAISESAVRDRGTYGYTF
DNA: TGTGCCATCAGTGAGTCGGCGGTGCGGGACAGGGGGACCTATGGCTACACCTTC
V: TRBV10-3
J: TRBJ1-2
size: .
D: TRBD1

CDR3: CASSYSRGYEQYF
DNA: TGTGCCAGCAGTTACTCGAGAGGGTACGAGCAGTACTTC
V: TRBV6-6
J: TRBJ2-7
size: .
D: .

CDR3: CASSLSIKLDEQFF
DNA: TGTGCCAGCAGCTTATCGATCAAACTGGATGAGCAGTTCTTC
V: TRBV5-6
J: TRBJ2-1
size: .
D: .

CDR3: CASSGAPRSGTEAFF
DNA: TGTGCCAGCAGCGGGGCCCCCCGGAGTGGAACTGAAGCTTTCTTT
V: TRBV9
J: TRBJ1-1
size: .
D: .

CDR3: CASSSTSGIGELFF
DNA: TGCGCCAGCAGCTCGACTAGCGGGATCGGGGAGCTGTTTTTT
V: TRBV5-1
J: TRBJ2-2
size: once
D: TRBD2

CDR3: CASSLRGNTYEQYF
DNA: TGTGCCAGTAGTTTGCGGGGAAACACCTACGAGCAGTACTTC
V: TRBV19
J: TRBJ2-7
size: .
D: .

CDR3: CASSLVRGRTYNEQFF
DNA: TGTGCCAGCAGCTTAGTCCGCGGGAGGACTTACAATGAGCAGTTCTTC
V: TRBV7-6
J: TRBJ2-1
size: .
D: TRBD2

CDR3: CARTGGGQPQHF
DNA: TGTGCCAGAACCGGGGGCGGTCAGCCCCAGCATTTT
V: TRBV5-3
J: TRBJ1-5
size: .
D: .

CDR3: CASSLGSRWLMNTEAFF
DNA: TGCGCCAGCAGCCTGGGGTCAAGGTGGTTGATGAACACTGAAGCTTTCTTT
V: TRBV5-1
J: TRBJ1-1
size: .
D: .

CDR3: CASSLRGFYEQYF
DNA: TGTGCCAGCAGCTTAAGGGGGTTCTACGAGCAGTACTTC
V: TRBV7-2
J: TRBJ2-7
size: .
D: .

CDR3: CASSQVGASSGNTIYF
DNA: TGCGCCAGCAGCCAAGTTGGTGCCAGCTCTGGAAACACCATATATTTT
V: TRBV4-1
J: TRBJ1-3
size: .
D: .

CDR3: CAWREWGTTNEKLFF
DNA: TGTGCCTGGAGAGAATGGGGGACAACTAATGAAAAACTGTTTTTT
V: TRBV30
J: TRBJ1-4
size: .
D: .

CDR3: CASSPPGERSYGYTF
DNA: TGTGCCAGCAGCCCGCCTGGGGAGAGGAGCTATGGCTACACCTTC
V: TRBV7-9
J: TRBJ1-2
size: .
D: .

CDR3: CASNGGEFRNQPQHF
DNA: TGTGCCAGCAACGGTGGGGAATTTCGGAATCAGCCCCAGCATTTT
V: TRBV2
J: TRBJ1-5
size: .
D: .

CDR3: CSVEAGRGLGTEAFF
DNA: TGCAGCGTTGAAGCCGGAAGGGGGCTTGGCACTGAAGCTTTCTTT
V: TRBV29-1
J: TRBJ1-1
size: .
D: TRBD1

CDR3: CASSLGPYSYEQYF
DNA: TGTGCCAGCAGTTTAGGACCCTACTCCTACGAGCAGTACTTC
V: TRBV27
J: TRBJ2-7
size: .
D: .

CDR3: CATTSGYYEQYF
DNA: TGTGCCACGACTAGCGGTTACTACGAGCAGTACTTC
V: TRBV10-3
J: TRBJ2-7
size: .
D: TRBD2

CDR3: CASSGGQGTIPLYEQYF
DNA: TGTGCCAGCAGCGGCGGACAGGGGACTATCCCTTTATACGAGCAGTACTTC
V: TRBV7-9
J: TRBJ2-7
size: .
D: TRBD1

CDR3: CASSLGTRGYEQYF
DNA: TGCGCCAGCAGCCTCGGGACTAGAGGCTACGAGCAGTACTTC
V: TRBV4-3
J: TRBJ2-7
size: once
D: TRBD2

CDR3: CASSRPPGQGEAFF
DNA: TGTGCCAGCAGCAGACCCCCGGGACAGGGTGAAGCTTTCTTT
V: TRBV7-9
J: TRBJ1-1
size: .
D: TRBD1

CDR3: CASSSRLAGIVGGEQFF
DNA: TGTGCCAGCAGTTCCCGACTAGCGGGAATCGTCGGCGGTGAGCAGTTCTTC
V: TRBV27
J: TRBJ2-1
size: .
D: TRBD2

CDR3: CASSLGPRNAGTQYF
DNA: TGTGCCAGCAGCTTAGGTCCGAGGAATGCGGGGACCCAGTACTTC
V: TRBV13
J: TRBJ2-5
size: .
D: .

CDR3: CASRGDRRTEAFF
DNA: TGTGCCAGCAGAGGGGACAGGAGAACTGAAGCTTTCTTT
V: TRBV6-5
J: TRBJ1-1
size: .
D: TRBD1